A single sample is the source of the 17 T cell receptor beta chains below, sequenced in a study of CD8+CD57+ T cells in acquired aplastic anemia. Genomic DNA constituted the template upon which TCR beta VDJ and CDR3 profiling was performed. TCRdb independently ran MiXCR on the reads; one entry per CDR3 protein. Found here are some 140,000 distinct CDR3 sequences, 35% to 50% of them singletons; the top ten hold 8% to 8.5%. The sequencing sample was made of sorted CD4+, CD8+, or CD8+CD57+ T cells (not recorded which) from PBMCs. These receptors all come from a human donor in good health, serving as a control.

This clonotype occurred many times. This chain uses TRBV12-3 or TRBV12-4 with TRBJ1-1, with a possible D match to TRBD1 (5 bases). Deletions cut 7 bases from V and 3 bases from J, with 9 bases between. CDR3 length: 12 residues. The CDR3 loop is CASTIRDTEAFF. CDR3 nucleotides: TGTGCCAGCACCATCAGGGACACTGAAGCTTTCTTT.

Concerning this clonotype itself: A read error may produce the germline difference seen at one junction end. This chain uses TRBV19 with TRBJ1-1, with 8 bases fitting TRBD1. Germline loops: CDR1 LNHDA, CDR2 SQIVND (reference sequence). The CDR3 has 13 residues. The CDR3 is CASRGDRITKAFF. CDR3 DNA: TGTGCCAGTAGAGGGGACAGGATCACTAAAGCTTTCTTT.

This rearrangement joins TRBV2 to TRBJ2-3, with a weak D call TRBD1 (7 bases). V was clipped by 7 bases and J by 3 bases, with 17 bases between them. CDR1 is SNHLY, CDR2 FYNNEI, per germline. This CDR3 region has 15 residues. CDR3 DNA sequence: TGTGCCAGCAAGGTGGAGGGGGCGAAGACAGATACGCAGTATTTT. Its translation is CASKVEGAKTDTQYF.

This clonotype occurred many times. The chain links TRBV6-5 to TRBJ1-1; 9 nucleotides line up with TRBD1. The length of the CDR3 is 14 residues. Germline values: CDR1 MNHEY, CDR2 SVGAGI. V lost 6 bases, J lost 5 bases, and 7 bases stayed unmatched. CDR3 protein: CASRRTGEGTEAFF. CDR3 nucleotide sequence: TGTGCCAGCAGAAGGACAGGGGAGGGGACTGAAGCTTTCTTT.

This clonotype has just one count. V gene TRBV3-1 combines with J gene TRBJ1-2; 7 bases align to TRBD1. Germline CDR1 reads LGHDT; CDR2 reads YNNKEL (reference sequence). Trimming took 1 base from V and 4 from J; bases not matched to a gene: 18. The CDR3 contains 19 residues. The chain's CDR3 is CASSQVFGSGGVSGYGYTF. DNA of the CDR3: TGTGCCAGCAGCCAAGTGTTCGGGTCAGGGGGAGTCTCAGGCTATGGCTACACCTTC. Looking up the rest from reference TRBV3-1 and TRBJ1-2 gives the full variable domain: DTAVSQTPKYLVTQMGNDKSIKCEQNLGHDTMYWYKQDSKKFLKIMFSYNNKELIINETVPNRFSPKSPDKAHLNLHINSLELGDSAVYFCASSQVFGSGGVSGYGYTFGSGTRLTVV.

This clonotype has a handful of counts. The CDR3 reads CARLRDSYGYTF. The CDR3 nucleotides read TGTGCCAGACTCCGGGACAGCTATGGCTACACCTTC. The chain joins TRBV19 to TRBJ1-2, with TRBD1 matching over 7 bases. This CDR3 spans 12 amino acids. Germline CDR1 LNHDA, CDR2 SQIVND (reference sequence). V lost 9 bases and J lost 4; bases outside the gene matches: 5.

The chain combines TRBV3-1 with TRBJ2-1; 12 nucleotides align to TRBD2. Germline assignment: CDR1 LGHDT and CDR2 YNNKEL (reference sequence). The J segment lost 3 bases and the V segment lost 0 bases, leaving 3 bases of the junction unmatched. CDR3 size: 17 residues. CDR3: CASSQDMTSGGYNEQFF. The CDR3 DNA reads as TGTGCCAGCAGCCAAGATATGACTAGCGGGGGCTACAATGAGCAGTTCTTC.

This clonotype was seen ten or more times. The chain recombines TRBV12-3 or TRBV12-4 with TRBJ1-4, with 8 bases matching TRBD1. The junction had 11 bases not matched to a gene; V was cut back by 7 bases and J by 10 bases. The CDR3 is made up of 14 amino acids. The DNA of the CDR3 is TGTGCCAGCACCCTGACAGGGGATGTTGGAAAACTGTTTTTT. Its protein is CASTLTGDVGKLFF.

CDR3 DNA sequence: TGTGCCAGCAGCCGCGGGGATCTACCGGGAAAACTGTTTTTT. Its protein is CASSRGDLPGKLFF. This chain connects TRBV5-4 to TRBJ1-4; D unclear. Trimming took 4 bases from V and 10 from J, leaving 17 bases between them. The CDR3 is made up of 14 amino acids. The germline gives CDR1 SGHNT, CDR2 YYREEE (reference sequence).

The chain uses TRBV2 and TRBJ2-7, with 11 nucleotides matching TRBD1. The CDR3 consists of 15 residues. Trimming cost V 5 bases and J 2 bases; bases outside gene matches: 5. Germline CDR1 and CDR2: SNHLY and FYNNEI. CDR3 sequence reads: CASSRDRGRTYEQYF. The DNA for the CDR3 is TGTGCCAGCAGTCGGGACAGGGGGAGGACCTACGAGCAGTACTTC.

The chain recombines TRBV27 with TRBJ2-3; 8 bases line up with TRBD1. The V segment lost 4 bases and the J segment 5 bases; nucleotides outside the gene matches: 8. There are 15 residues in the CDR3. Per the germline V gene, CDR1 is MNHEY and CDR2 is SMNVEV (reference sequence). CDR3 bases: TGTGCCAGCAGTTCCCATGGACAGGGACGAGATACGCAGTATTTT. It encodes CASSSHGQGRDTQYF.

This clonotype has at least ten counts. The chain links TRBV2 to TRBJ1-1; 7 nucleotides align to TRBD1. V gave up 6 bases and J gave up 9 bases; unmatched junction bases: 10. CDR3 length equals 13 residues. Per germline, CDR1 SNHLY and CDR2 FYNNEI. The CDR3 nucleotides read TGTGCCAGCAGCAGGGACAGCGGGCAACAAGCTTTCTTT. Protein: CASSRDSGQQAFF.

This clonotype has only a few counts. Possible read error: a much larger clone is one base away. This chain links TRBV20-1 with TRBJ1-6; no clear D gene. Germline CDR1 is DFQATT and CDR2 is SNEGSKA (reference sequence). This CDR3 region has 16 residues. CDR3 coding DNA: TGCAGTGCTAGAGAAGAGGGCAGCTCCTATGATTCACCCCTCCACTTT. Translated, it gives CSAREEGSSYDSPLHF.

This clonotype showed up many times. The V gene is TRBV29-1, the J gene TRBJ2-7; 8 bases are a match to TRBD1. This CDR3 spans 12 amino acids. Germline loops: CDR1 SQVTM, CDR2 ANQGSEA. V trimming: 8 bases; J trimming: 7 bases; junction bases outside the gene matches: 10. The CDR3 DNA reads as TGCAGCACGGGACAGGCGGTGGGGGAGCAGTACTTC. It translates to CSTGQAVGEQYF.

This clonotype came up many times. With a much larger clone just one base away, this may be a read error. V is TRBV2 and J is TRBJ2-3, with no clear D. Germline V lookup: CDR1 SNHLY, CDR2 FYNNEI. The length of the CDR3 is 13 residues. CDR3 DNA sequence: TGTGCCATCAGTGAAGCAGGCACAGATACGCAGTATTTT. This gives the protein CAISEAGTDTQYF.

In its sample, this clonotype was seen once. The V and J genes are TRBV2 and TRBJ1-1; 7 nucleotides agree with TRBD1. Trimming at V came to 3 bases and at J to 2 bases, leaving 6 bases not matched to a gene. Germline CDR1 is SNHLY and CDR2 is FYNNEI. CDR3 length: 15 amino acids. The CDR3 nucleotides are TGTGCCAGCAGTGACCCCGGACAGGCAAACACTGAAGCTTTCTTT. This encodes CASSDPGQANTEAFF. The whole variable domain, remainder taken from reference TRBV2 and TRBJ1-1, is EPEVTQTPSHQVTQMGQEVILRCVPISNHLYFYWYRQILGQKVEFLVSFYNNEISEKSEIFDDQFSVERPDGSNFTLKIRSTKLEDSAMYFCASSDPGQANTEAFFGQGTRLTVV.

This clonotype was found once. The chain couples TRBV15 to TRBJ2-5, with TRBD2 identical over 10 bases. V was clipped by 0 bases and J by 5 bases; unmatched bases: 6. The CDR3 extends over 16 amino acids. Germline V CDR1 and CDR2: LNHNV, YYDKDF (reference sequence). The CDR3 DNA sequence: TGTGCCACCAGCAGAGATCCTAGCGGGGGCGGGGAGACCCAGTACTTC. Its protein product is CATSRDPSGGGETQYF. The full variable domain, with the rest looked up from reference TRBV15 and TRBJ2-5, is DAMVIQNPRYQVTQFGKPVTLSCSQTLNHNVMYWYQQKSSQAPKLLFHYYDKDFNNEADTPDNFQSRRPNTSFCFLDIRSPGLGDTAMYLCATSRDPSGGGETQYFGPGTRLLVL.